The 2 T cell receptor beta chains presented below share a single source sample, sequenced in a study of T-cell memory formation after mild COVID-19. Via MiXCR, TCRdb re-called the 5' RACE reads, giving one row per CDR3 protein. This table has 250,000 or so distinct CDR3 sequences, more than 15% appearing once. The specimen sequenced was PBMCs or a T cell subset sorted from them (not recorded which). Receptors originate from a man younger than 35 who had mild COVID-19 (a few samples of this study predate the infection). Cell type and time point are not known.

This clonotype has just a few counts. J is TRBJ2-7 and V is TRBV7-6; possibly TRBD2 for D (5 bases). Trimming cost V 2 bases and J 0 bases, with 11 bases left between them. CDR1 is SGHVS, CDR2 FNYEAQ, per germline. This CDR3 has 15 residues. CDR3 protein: CASSLYLGSSYEQYF. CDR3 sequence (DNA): TGTGCCAGCAGCTTATATTTGGGGAGCTCCTACGAGCAGTACTTC.

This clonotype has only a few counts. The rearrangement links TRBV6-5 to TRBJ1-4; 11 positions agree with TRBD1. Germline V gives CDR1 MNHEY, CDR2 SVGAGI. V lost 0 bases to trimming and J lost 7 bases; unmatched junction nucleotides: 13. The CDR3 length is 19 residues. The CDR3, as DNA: TGTGCCAGCAGTTACTCTCACGGGACAGGGGGAGTTTGGAGTGAAAAACTGTTTTTT. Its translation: CASSYSHGTGGVWSEKLFF.